A selection of T cell receptor beta chains follows, all from one sample in a study of T-cell memory formation after mild COVID-19. TCRdb processed the 5' RACE reads anew with MiXCR; each CDR3 protein has one entry. The repertoire holds around 530,000 distinct CDR3 sequences, with 20% to 25% as singletons. Sequenced material: PBMCs or a T cell subset sorted from them (not recorded which). The receptors here all came from an adult woman who had mild COVID-19 (a few samples of this study predate the infection). Cell type and time point are not known. Both conserved end residues are part of each CDR3. The order of the fields is V gene, clone size, J gene, D gene, CDR3 length, CDR3 protein, CDR3 DNA. A D gene is named only where the DNA matches it firmly. The size field is filled for only some rows; it gives once, few, many or a size class.

v_call: TRBV5-8
clone_size: .
j_call: TRBJ2-3
d_call: TRBD2
cdr3_length: 16
cdr3_aa: CASSLLAGATRDTQYF
cdr3_nt: TGTGCCAGCAGCCTACTAGCGGGAGCTACGCGTGATACGCAGTATTTT

v_call: TRBV20-1
clone_size: .
j_call: TRBJ2-4
d_call: TRBD2
cdr3_length: 15
cdr3_aa: CSARVAGDGKNIQYF
cdr3_nt: TGCAGTGCTAGAGTAGCGGGAGACGGCAAAAACATTCAGTACTTC

v_call: TRBV4-1
clone_size: .
j_call: TRBJ1-6
d_call: .
cdr3_length: 14
cdr3_aa: CASSQGLRGSPLHF
cdr3_nt: TGCGCCAGCAGCCAAGGGCTAAGGGGTTCACCCCTCCACTTT

v_call: TRBV20-1
clone_size: .
j_call: TRBJ2-1
d_call: TRBD2
cdr3_length: 14
cdr3_aa: CSARTLAGNNEQFF
cdr3_nt: TGCAGTGCTAGAACCCTAGCGGGAAACAATGAGCAGTTCTTC

v_call: TRBV4-3
clone_size: few
j_call: TRBJ2-1
d_call: .
cdr3_length: 14
cdr3_aa: CASSRSEARDEQFF
cdr3_nt: TGCGCCAGCAGCCGCTCGGAGGCTAGGGATGAGCAGTTCTTC

v_call: TRBV5-1
clone_size: few
j_call: TRBJ2-1
d_call: TRBD2
cdr3_length: 12
cdr3_aa: CATRTSANEQFF
cdr3_nt: TGCGCCACCAGGACTAGCGCCAATGAGCAGTTCTTC

v_call: TRBV5-1
clone_size: few
j_call: TRBJ1-4
d_call: .
cdr3_length: 15
cdr3_aa: CASSFMGSTNEKLFF
cdr3_nt: TGCGCCAGCAGCTTCATGGGTTCAACTAATGAAAAACTGTTTTTT

v_call: TRBV6-1
clone_size: .
j_call: TRBJ1-6
d_call: .
cdr3_length: 15
cdr3_aa: CASSELGAYNSPLHF
cdr3_nt: TGTGCCAGCAGTGAATTGGGGGCCTATAATTCACCCCTCCACTTT

v_call: TRBV3-1
clone_size: .
j_call: TRBJ2-7
d_call: .
cdr3_length: 17
cdr3_aa: CASSPSGGQGPSYEQYF
cdr3_nt: TGTGCCAGCAGCCCGAGTGGGGGTCAGGGACCCTCCTACGAGCAGTACTTC

v_call: TRBV12-3/TRBV12-4
clone_size: few
j_call: TRBJ1-6
d_call: .
cdr3_length: 13
cdr3_aa: CASSFGRNSPLHF
cdr3_nt: TGTGCCAGCAGTTTCGGGAGGAATTCACCCCTCCACTTT

v_call: TRBV12-3/TRBV12-4
clone_size: .
j_call: TRBJ1-4
d_call: .
cdr3_length: 14
cdr3_aa: CASSRQATNEKLFF
cdr3_nt: TGTGCCAGCAGCCGACAGGCAACTAATGAAAAACTGTTTTTT

v_call: TRBV5-1
clone_size: .
j_call: TRBJ1-2
d_call: .
cdr3_length: 15
cdr3_aa: CASSLVQLNGYGYTF
cdr3_nt: TGCGCCAGCAGCTTGGTTCAGCTTAATGGATATGGCTACACCTTC

v_call: TRBV7-8
clone_size: .
j_call: TRBJ2-3
d_call: .
cdr3_length: 20
cdr3_aa: CASNPRERANLAFRTDTQYF
cdr3_nt: TGTGCCAGTAACCCACGGGAAAGGGCAAATCTAGCTTTCCGCACAGATACGCAGTATTTT

v_call: TRBV2
clone_size: few
j_call: TRBJ1-2
d_call: .
cdr3_length: 16
cdr3_aa: CASSPPVGGGFGGYTF
cdr3_nt: TGTGCCAGCAGTCCCCCCGTGGGGGGCGGTTTTGGAGGCTACACCTTC

v_call: TRBV5-6
clone_size: .
j_call: TRBJ1-2
d_call: .
cdr3_length: 14
cdr3_aa: CASSFGAEPYGYTF
cdr3_nt: TGTGCCAGCAGCTTCGGTGCAGAGCCCTATGGCTACACCTTC

v_call: TRBV7-6
clone_size: few
j_call: TRBJ1-1
d_call: TRBD1
cdr3_length: 13
cdr3_aa: CASGQAMNTEAFF
cdr3_nt: TGTGCCAGCGGACAGGCGATGAACACTGAAGCTTTCTTT

v_call: TRBV12-3/TRBV12-4
clone_size: few
j_call: TRBJ1-6
d_call: TRBD1
cdr3_length: 15
cdr3_aa: CASSSRTGDGSPLHF
cdr3_nt: TGTGCCAGCAGTTCCCGTACAGGGGACGGTTCACCCCTCCACTTT